These 23 T cell receptor beta chains were all obtained from the same sample, sequenced in a study of beta chain features in type 1 diabetes listed by TCRdb under 2018. Libraries were prepared through the immunoSEQ multiplex PCR assay. The entire amount of isolated RNA was reverse transcribed using the High Capacity cDNA Reverse Transcription Kit, so the sequenced TCRB transcripts were expressed ones. In its TCRdb copy, this immuneACCESS table keeps in-frame sequences only and misses some clones. Where compared with another copy, unresolved V genes explain less than half of these, and the others have no known cause. The sample has roughly 500,000 clones on record, over 9.5% of them singletons. The top ten constitute 0.035% to 0.05% of the sample. The sequenced sample consisted of naive CD4+ T cells from blood. The cell subset or site label, read with the paper, signifies: true naive CD4+ T cells. Receptor source: a young woman in good health.

The CDR3 here is CAHRDNAYEQYF. In nucleotides, the CDR3 is TGTGCTCATCGCGACAATGCCTACGAGCAGTACTTC. The chain is built from TRBV2 and TRBJ2-7; no clear D. The CDR3 is made up of 12 amino acids. CDR1 is SNHLY and CDR2 is FYNNEI in the germline V gene.

This chain links TRBV7-8 with TRBJ1-4; no definite D call. CDR1 is SGHVS and CDR2 is FQNEAQ in the germline V gene. V was pared by 1 base and J by 5 bases, with 11 bases between. The CDR3 totals 15 residues. This CDR3 is CASSLGGVMNEKLFF. In DNA form, the CDR3 reads TGTGCCAGCAGCTTAGGGGGAGTTATGAATGAAAAACTGTTTTTT.

This chain joins TRBV10-3 and TRBJ2-1, with a weak D call TRBD2 (5 bases). Germline V CDR1 and CDR2: ENHRY, SYGVKD. The germline V and J ends were trimmed by 8 bases and 4 bases, with 9 bases remaining between them. This CDR3 spans 12 amino acids. CDR3 residues: CAIGLLYNEQFF. In nucleotides, the CDR3 is TGTGCCATCGGACTGTTATACAATGAGCAGTTCTTC.

This chain connects TRBV9 to TRBJ1-1; 8 nucleotides line up with TRBD1. This CDR3 is 17 amino acids long. Losses at the gene ends were 3 bases for V and 5 bases for J; bases not matched to a gene: 15. From germline, CDR1 is SGDLS and CDR2 YYNGEE. CDR3 nucleotides: TGTGCCAGCAGCGCAGGCCCCGTCGACAGGGGAGGAACTGAAGCTTTCTTT. The encoded protein is CASSAGPVDRGGTEAFF. Together with reference TRBV9 and TRBJ1-1, the CDR3 gives the full variable domain: DSGVTQTPKHLITATGQRVTLRCSPRSGDLSVYWYQQSLDQGLQFLIQYYNGEERAKGNILERFSAQQFPDLHSELNLSSLELGDSALYFCASSAGPVDRGGTEAFFGQGTRLTVV.

V is TRBV4-1 and J is TRBJ1-2, with a weak D call TRBD1 (5 bases). V was clipped by 0 bases and J by 5 bases, with 13 bases between them. CDR1 is MGHRA, CDR2 YSYEKL, per germline. CDR3 length equals 15 residues. The CDR3 reads CASSQEAQGRYGYTF. CDR3 coding DNA: TGCGCCAGCAGCCAAGAGGCGCAGGGTAGATATGGCTACACCTTC.

The chain combines TRBV25-1 with TRBJ1-2, with D possibly TRBD1 on 6 matching bases. Germline V gives CDR1 MGHDK, CDR2 SYGVNS. With 7 bases removed from V and 7 bases from J, the gap between germline ends came to 16 bases. CDR3 length equals 13 residues. Here the CDR3 DNA reads TGTGCCAGCAATCAACAGGGAGCCGGTGGCTACACCTTC. Translated, it gives CASNQQGAGGYTF.

Details on this clone: In the same sample, other DNA sequences code for this CDR3. The chain couples TRBV7-9 to TRBJ2-3; no clear D. CDR1 and CDR2 (germline): SEHNR, FQNEAQ (reference sequence). The CDR3 length is 11 residues. V shed 5 bases and J shed 3 bases, with 3 bases lying between them. This chain's CDR3 is CASSPTDTQYF. The CDR3 DNA is TGTGCCAGCAGCCCAACAGATACGCAGTATTTT. The full variable domain, rest sourced from reference TRBV7-9 and TRBJ2-3, is DTGVSQNPRHKITKRGQNVTFRCDPISEHNRLYWYRQTLGQGPEFLTYFQNEAQLEKSRLLSDRFSAERPKGSFSTLEIQRTEQGDSAMYLCASSPTDTQYFGPGTRLTVL.

This clone was counted between two and nine times. The chain joins TRBV7-2 to TRBJ1-1, with D maybe TRBD1 (5 bases). The ends were cut back, 1 base at V and 6 bases at J, with 9 bases in the middle. CDR1 and CDR2 (germline): SGHTA, FQGNSA. CDR3 length equals 13 residues. As DNA, the CDR3 is TGTGCCAGCAGCTTAGTAGGGGCGGCTGAAGCTTTCTTT. Its protein product is CASSLVGAAEAFF.

This clone has a handful of counts. The rearrangement uses TRBV28 and TRBJ2-5, with D perhaps matching TRBD1 (5 bases). V lost 6 bases to trimming and J lost 4 bases, with 12 bases between them. Germline-derived CDR1 and CDR2 are MDHEN and SYDVKM. The CDR3 runs 13 residues. CDR3 loop: CASRPGSRETQYF. The CDR3, as DNA: TGTGCCAGCAGACCAGGGTCCCGAGAGACCCAGTACTTC. Full variable domain (rest looked up from reference TRBV28 and TRBJ2-5): DVKVTQSSRYLVKRTGEKVFLECVQDMDHENMFWYRQDPGLGLRLIYFSYDVKMKEKGDIPEGYSVSREKKERFSLILESASTNQTSMYLCASRPGSRETQYFGPGTRLLVL.

This clone was detected only a few times. The chain recombines TRBV9 with TRBJ2-6, with D unresolved. Trimming pared 4 bases from V and 1 base from J, leaving 18 bases between. Germline CDR1 reads SGDLS; CDR2 reads YYNGEE. CDR3 size: 18 residues. The CDR3 DNA sequence: TGTGCCAGCAGCCGACCCCCCGGACGTGAGTCTGGGGCCAACGTCCTGACTTTC. The encoded protein is CASSRPPGRESGANVLTF.

This chain uses TRBV7-9 with TRBJ2-7; D uncertain. Germline CDR1 SEHNR, CDR2 FQNEAQ (reference sequence). The ends were cut back, 5 bases at V and 3 bases at J, with 14 bases in the middle. This CDR3 spans 14 amino acids. The CDR3 DNA reads TGTGCCAGCAGCCCTTCGGGTTATGGCTACGAGCAGTACTTC. Translating gives CASSPSGYGYEQYF. The full variable domain, in which reference TRBV7-9 and TRBJ2-7 provide the parts outside the CDR3, is DTGVSQNPRHKITKRGQNVTFRCDPISEHNRLYWYRQTLGQGPEFLTYFQNEAQLEKSRLLSDRFSAERPKGSFSTLEIQRTEQGDSAMYLCASSPSGYGYEQYFGPGTRLTVT.

This clone was seen only a few times. The chain combines TRBV7-9 with TRBJ2-7; D is possibly TRBD1 (5 bases). Germline assignment: CDR1 SEHNR and CDR2 FQNEAQ (reference sequence). Trimming took 0 bases from V and 6 from J, leaving 18 bases between them. CDR3 length equals 16 residues. The CDR3 protein is CASSLASHGHPVEQYF. The CDR3 DNA reads TGTGCCAGCAGCTTAGCGAGCCACGGACATCCAGTCGAGCAGTACTTC.

This clone was seen a handful of times. V usage is TRBV7-2 and J usage is TRBJ2-3; the D is unclear. CDR1 and CDR2 from the germline V gene are SGHTA and FQGNSA. Between the trimmed V and J ends, which lost 4 bases and 2 bases, there was a span of 13 bases. The CDR3 contains 15 residues. As DNA, the CDR3 is TGTGCCAGCAGCTCCCGGGCCTCATACACAGATACGCAGTATTTT. Translating gives CASSSRASYTDTQYF. Full variable domain (remainder filled in from reference TRBV7-2 and TRBJ2-3): GAGVSQSPSNKVTEKGKDVELRCDPISGHTALYWYRQSLGQGLEFLIYFQGNSAPDKSGLPSDRFSAERTGGSVSTLTIQRTQQEDSAVYLCASSSRASYTDTQYFGPGTRLTVL.

This clone occurred many times. V is TRBV29-1 and J is TRBJ1-2; no definite D call. Germline V gene sequence: CDR1 SQVTM, CDR2 ANQGSEA. The CDR3 extends over 13 amino acids. V shed 0 bases and J shed 4 bases, with 9 bases lying between them. CDR3 DNA sequence: TGCAGCGTTGAAGAAAAGATCCTCTATGGCTACACCTTC. Translation: CSVEEKILYGYTF.

The sample holds a few counts of this clone. This chain connects TRBV7-9 to TRBJ2-1, with 10 nucleotides matching TRBD2. This CDR3 region has 15 residues. Germline V gives CDR1 SEHNR, CDR2 FQNEAQ (reference sequence). The junction had 7 bases not matched to a gene; V was cut back by 5 bases and J by 6 bases. CDR3 sequence: CASSPLAGVGNEQFF. The CDR3 nucleotides read TGTGCCAGCAGCCCCCTAGCGGGAGTGGGCAATGAGCAGTTCTTC.

This clone was observed a few times. The J gene is TRBJ2-3, the V gene TRBV7-6, with 8 bases fitting TRBD1. Germline CDR1 is SGHVS and CDR2 is FNYEAQ. The CDR3 runs to 15 residues. The ends lost 4 bases at V and 4 bases at J; junction bases unmatched: 7. Here the CDR3 DNA reads TGTGCCAGCAGCTCCTCAGGGGGCAGCGCAGATACGCAGTATTTT. Amino acids: CASSSSGGSADTQYF.

This clone was seen only a few times. The genes are TRBV14 and TRBJ1-1; no firm D call. The CDR3 spans 16 residues. CDR1 SGHDN and CDR2 FVKESK come from the germline V gene. The ends were cut back, 0 bases at V and 0 bases at J, with 11 bases in the middle. DNA of the CDR3: TGTGCCAGCAGCCAAGATTTAGGAGGTCTGAACACTGAAGCTTTCTTT. Translating gives CASSQDLGGLNTEAFF.

A few counts support this clone. The J gene is TRBJ2-2, the V gene TRBV7-2; D gene uncertain. CDR3 length: 14 amino acids. V gave up 2 bases and J gave up 9 bases, with 13 bases separating them. From germline, CDR1 is SGHTA and CDR2 FQGNSA. CDR3 residues: CASSLKEYGRELFF. CDR3 bases: TGTGCCAGCAGCTTAAAGGAGTATGGCCGGGAGCTGTTTTTT.

This clone was counted between two and nine times. This chain links TRBV7-2 with TRBJ1-1, with D perhaps matching TRBD1 (6 bases). Deletions cut 5 bases from V and 4 bases from J, with 11 bases between. CDR3 length: 13 residues. Germline V lookup: CDR1 SGHTA, CDR2 FQGNSA. In nucleotides, the CDR3 is TGTGCCAGCAGCCTACCAGGGGTCACTGAAGCTTTCTTT. The encoded protein is CASSLPGVTEAFF.

This clone was seen a few times. The chain recombines TRBV7-6 with TRBJ2-7, with D tentatively TRBD2 (6 bases). Trimming shortened V by 0 bases and J by 6 bases, and 9 bases separated the two germline ends. The CDR3 runs to 13 residues. Germline V CDR1 and CDR2: SGHVS, FNYEAQ. The CDR3 protein is CASSLALGGEQYV. For the CDR3, the DNA is TGTGCCAGCAGCTTAGCCCTCGGGGGCGAGCAGTACGTC.

The chain recombines TRBV12-5 with TRBJ2-1; the D is unclear. Germline V gene data show CDR1 as LGHNT and CDR2 as FRNRAP. This CDR3 is 13 amino acids long. Trimming took 2 bases from V and 7 from J, leaving 9 bases between them. For the CDR3, the DNA is TGTGCTAGTGGTTTGCCGGACGGGAATGAGCAGTTCTTC. It translates to CASGLPDGNEQFF.

This clone came up a few times. The chain links TRBV19 to TRBJ1-2; D gene uncertain. The CDR3 covers 13 residues. Germline lookup yields CDR1 LNHDA and CDR2 SQIVND (reference sequence). The V end was cut by 6 bases, the J end by 1 base, with 9 bases between. This CDR3 reads CASRAEYNYGYTF. The CDR3 DNA reads TGTGCCAGTAGGGCAGAATATAACTATGGCTACACCTTC.

The chain combines TRBV7-2 with TRBJ2-3; 11 bases align to TRBD2. J gave up 0 bases and V 5 bases, and 4 bases lay outside the gene matches. The CDR3 is 16 residues long. Germline CDR1 SGHTA, CDR2 FQGNSA. CDR3 in DNA: TGTGCCAGCAGCCGAGGGACTAGCGGTAGCACAGATACGCAGTATTTT. Translated: CASSRGTSGSTDTQYF.